These 8 T cell receptor beta chains share one sample of origin, sequenced in a study of T cells after posttransplantation cyclophosphamide. Cyclophosphamide on days +3 and +4 followed busulfan-fludarabine conditioning and a marrow graft. Assay: immunoSEQ multiplex PCR; the TCRdb copy retains only in-frame clones and omits some. Singletons are absent from the sample, which has fewer than 3,500 clones. The material was PBMCs, obtained after allogeneic stem cell transplant with posttransplant cyclophosphamide. Receptors originate from a male patient aged 25-45 years who received an allogeneic stem cell transplant from a related donor, was CMV-positive, and had acute GVHD only. The graft donor may have given rise to some T cells.

This clone was counted at least ten times. J is TRBJ2-7 and V is TRBV12-3 or TRBV12-4; D remains unclear. CDR3 size: 13 residues. V dropped 5 bases and J dropped 1 base, with 9 bases sitting between them. CDR3 sequence reads: CASSEVNSYEQYF. CDR3 sequence (DNA): TGTGCCAGCAGTGAGGTTAATTCCTACGAGCAGTACTTC.

This clone was picked up many times. The J gene is TRBJ1-2, the V gene TRBV7-9; D gene ambiguous. CDR1 is SEHNR and CDR2 is FQNEAQ in the germline V gene (reference sequence). V was clipped by 5 bases and J by 8 bases, with 21 bases between them. The CDR3 is 15 amino acids. Written as DNA, the CDR3 is TGTGCCAGCAGCCAAGCCCCGGGTCCCCGCCTAGGCTACACCTTC. Translating gives CASSQAPGPRLGYTF.

This clone was counted ten times or more. This chain links TRBV28 with TRBJ2-3; 10 bases are shared with TRBD2. The CDR3 contains 17 residues. V shed 3 bases and J 0 bases; nucleotides not matched to a gene: 6. CDR1 and CDR2 (germline): MDHEN, SYDVKM. The CDR3 region has the DNA TGTGCCAGCAGTTTCATAGCGGGGGGCAGCAGCACAGATACGCAGTATTTT. Amino acid sequence: CASSFIAGGSSTDTQYF.

In its sample, this clone was seen many times. V and J are TRBV4-1 and TRBJ2-4; D is unclear. The length of the CDR3 is 15 residues. CDR1 is MGHRA, CDR2 YSYEKL, per germline. Trimming took 4 bases from V and 0 from J, leaving 10 bases between them. CDR3 region: CASSRSQVAKNIQYF. CDR3 in DNA: TGCGCCAGCAGCCGATCACAAGTAGCCAAAAACATTCAGTACTTC.

This clone was seen at least ten times. This chain joins TRBV9 and TRBJ2-1; D is undetermined. The CDR3 sequence is 8 residues long. Trimming removed 6 bases at V and 13 bases at J, with 5 bases between. In germline, CDR1 is SGDLS, CDR2 YYNGEE. The DNA for the CDR3 is TGTGCCAGCATATCCCAGTTCTTC. Residues: CASISQFF.

This clone has a count of ten or more. The CDR3 protein is CASSLNTAMNTEAFF. The CDR3 coding sequence is TGTGCCAGCAGTTTAAACACCGCCATGAACACTGAAGCTTTCTTT. The chain joins TRBV28 to TRBJ1-1; D is ambiguous. This CDR3 has 15 residues. Germline V CDR1 and CDR2: MDHEN, SYDVKM. V was pared by 2 bases and J by 0 bases, with 10 bases between.

This clone is categorized as medium-sized. This chain uses TRBV7-9 with TRBJ2-7; 8 bases map to TRBD1. This CDR3 has 15 residues. Germline CDR1 SEHNR, CDR2 FQNEAQ (reference sequence). J lost 2 bases, V lost 6 bases, and 9 bases had no gene match. CDR3 bases: TGTGCCAGCAGTCACGACAGGGGCGCAACCTACGAGCAGTACTTC. As protein: CASSHDRGATYEQYF. Combining the CDR3 with reference TRBV7-9 and TRBJ2-7 gives the whole variable domain DTGVSQNPRHKITKRGQNVTFRCDPISEHNRLYWYRQTLGQGPEFLTYFQNEAQLEKSRLLSDRFSAERPKGSFSTLEIQRTEQGDSAMYLCASSHDRGATYEQYFGPGTRLTVT.

This clone was counted many times. In DNA form, the CDR3 reads TGTGCCAGCAGTGAAACCAGGGGGTGGTACGAGCAGTACTTC. Translating it yields CASSETRGWYEQYF. The chain carries TRBV6-1 and TRBJ2-7, with TRBD1 identical over 7 bases. The V and J ends lost 2 bases and 4 bases, in that order; junction bases with no gene match: 5. CDR1 and CDR2 (germline): MNHNS, SASEGT. CDR3 length: 14 residues.